The source of this T cell receptor (beta chain) is a study of PD-1 blockade in classical Hodgkin lymphoma. Study summary: Intravenous delivery of nivolumab at 3 mg/kg to patients occurred every 2 weeks.

Worth noting for this clone: No antigen is known for it.

V lost 1 base, J lost 8 bases, and 26 bases lay in between. The CDR3 totals 18 residues. The germline CDR1 and CDR2 sequences are PRHDT and FYEKMQ (reference sequence). Findings and caveats of the study: CD4+ but not CD8+ TCR diversity rose significantly by C4D1.

Measured with immunoSEQ multiplex PCR; TCRdb has only the in-frame clones, and not every one. Among approximately 61,000 clones listed, approximately 90% were seen once. All the patients suffered relapse after autologous stem cell transplantation, and brentuximab vedotin exposure differed. This receptor was taken from a human donor with classical Hodgkin lymphoma. The sample here was peripheral blood mononuclear cells (PBMCs), taken at baseline. The J gene is TRBJ1-2, the V gene TRBV13, with D perhaps TRBD1 (5 bases). CDR3 sequence: CASSLEIGLGELKRGYTF. The CDR3 region has the DNA TGTGCCAGCAGCTTAGAAATCGGGCTGGGGGAGCTTAAAAGGGGCTACACCTTC. Drawing the rest from reference TRBV13 and TRBJ1-2, the complete variable domain is AAGVIQSPRHLIKEKRETATLKCYPIPRHDTVYWYQQGPGQDPQFLISFYEKMQSDKGSIPDRFSAQQFSDYHSELNMSSLELGDSALYFCASSLEIGLGELKRGYTFGSGTRLTVV.